One sample yielded the 4 T cell receptor beta chains listed below, sequenced in a study of cytomegalovirus exposure and HLA in healthy donors. PCR amplification relied on 60 Vbeta primers (plus 13 Jbeta primers). The method was immunoSEQ multiplex PCR; TCRdb's version includes in-frame clones alone and lacks a portion of them. Across approximately 130,000 clones, the top ten clones capture roughly 2% of the sample. Sequenced input: PBMCs. The receptors stem from a woman aged 55-69 years in good health and CMV-seronegative.

The chain carries TRBV2 and TRBJ1-2; TRBD1 is a possible D gene (6 bases). The CDR3 loop spans 13 amino acids. Germline loops: CDR1 SNHLY, CDR2 FYNNEI. The V end lost 10 bases, the J end lost 6 bases, and 18 bases lay between the germline ends. CDR3 residues: CANNRDTPDGYTF. In nucleotides, the CDR3 is TGTGCCAACAACCGGGACACCCCTGATGGCTACACCTTC. The full variable domain, in which reference TRBV2 and TRBJ1-2 provide the parts outside the CDR3, is EPEVTQTPSHQVTQMGQEVILRCVPISNHLYFYWYRQILGQKVEFLVSFYNNEISEKSEIFDDQFSVERPDGSNFTLKIRSTKLEDSAMYFCANNRDTPDGYTFGSGTRLTVV.

This chain's CDR3 is CASSLFDREKLFF. The CDR3 bases are TGTGCCAGCAGCTTGTTTGACAGGGAAAAACTGTTTTTT. The rearrangement links TRBV5-6 to TRBJ1-4; D perhaps matches TRBD1 (6 bases). V was trimmed by 1 base and J by 8 bases, leaving 9 bases between them. This CDR3 comprises 13 residues. Germline V CDR1 and CDR2: SGHDT, YYEEEE.

The chain is built from TRBV30 and TRBJ1-4; the D gene is possibly TRBD1 (6 bases). Germline V gives CDR1 GTSNPN, CDR2 SVGIG (reference sequence). The CDR3 is 13 residues long. Deletions cut 8 bases from V and 8 bases from J, with 18 bases between. The CDR3 nucleotides are TGTGCCAACGGGGGGGGGCCCGACGAAAAACTGTTTTTT. Amino acid sequence: CANGGGPDEKLFF.

J is TRBJ1-2 and V is TRBV7-9; TRBD1 might be the D (6 bases). There are 14 residues in the CDR3. From germline, CDR1 is SEHNR and CDR2 FQNEAQ (reference sequence). V lost 1 base, J lost 2 bases, and 8 bases lay in between. The CDR3 nucleotides read TGTGCCAGCAGCTTAGGGCAGGGGAACTATGGCTACACCTTC. Encoded protein: CASSLGQGNYGYTF.